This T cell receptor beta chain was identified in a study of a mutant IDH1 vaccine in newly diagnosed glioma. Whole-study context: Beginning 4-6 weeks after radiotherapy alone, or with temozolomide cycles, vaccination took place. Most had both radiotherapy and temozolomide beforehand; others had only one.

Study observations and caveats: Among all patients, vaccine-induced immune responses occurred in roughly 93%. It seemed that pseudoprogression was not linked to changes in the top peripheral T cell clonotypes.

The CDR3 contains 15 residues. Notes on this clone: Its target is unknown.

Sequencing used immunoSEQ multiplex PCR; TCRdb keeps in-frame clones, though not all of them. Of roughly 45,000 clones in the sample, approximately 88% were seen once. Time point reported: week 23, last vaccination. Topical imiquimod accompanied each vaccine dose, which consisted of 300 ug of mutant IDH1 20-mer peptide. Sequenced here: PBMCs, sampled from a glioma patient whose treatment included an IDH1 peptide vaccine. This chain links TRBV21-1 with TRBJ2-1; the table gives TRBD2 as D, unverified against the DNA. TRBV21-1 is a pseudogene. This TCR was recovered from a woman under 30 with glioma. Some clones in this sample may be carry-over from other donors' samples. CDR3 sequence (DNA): TGTGCCAGCAGCAAAGAGGCTAGCTCCTACAATGAGCAGTTCTTC. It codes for CASSKEASSYNEQFF.